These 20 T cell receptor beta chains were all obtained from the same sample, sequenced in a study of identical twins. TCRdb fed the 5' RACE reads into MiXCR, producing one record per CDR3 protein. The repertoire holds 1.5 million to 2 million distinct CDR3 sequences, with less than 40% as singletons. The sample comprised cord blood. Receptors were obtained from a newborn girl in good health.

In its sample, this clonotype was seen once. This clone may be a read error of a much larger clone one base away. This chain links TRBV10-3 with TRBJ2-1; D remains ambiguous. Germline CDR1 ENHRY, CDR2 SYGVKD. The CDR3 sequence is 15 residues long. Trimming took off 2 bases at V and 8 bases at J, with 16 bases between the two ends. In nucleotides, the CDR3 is TGTGCCATCAGTGAGCGTGAGGCTCGGCACGATGAGCAGTTCTTC. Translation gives CAISEREARHDEQFF.

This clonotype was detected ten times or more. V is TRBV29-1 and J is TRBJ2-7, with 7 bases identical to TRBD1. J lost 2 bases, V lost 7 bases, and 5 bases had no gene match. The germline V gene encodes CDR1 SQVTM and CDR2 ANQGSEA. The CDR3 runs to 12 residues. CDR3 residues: CSAQGQTYEQYF. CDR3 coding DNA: TGCAGCGCCCAGGGACAGACCTACGAGCAGTACTTC.

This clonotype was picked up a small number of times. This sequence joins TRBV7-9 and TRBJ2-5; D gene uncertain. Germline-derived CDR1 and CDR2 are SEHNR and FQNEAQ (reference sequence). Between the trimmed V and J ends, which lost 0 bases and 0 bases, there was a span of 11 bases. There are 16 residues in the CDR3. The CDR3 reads CASSLAVDWYQETQYF. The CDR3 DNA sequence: TGTGCCAGCAGCTTAGCAGTTGACTGGTACCAAGAGACCCAGTACTTC.

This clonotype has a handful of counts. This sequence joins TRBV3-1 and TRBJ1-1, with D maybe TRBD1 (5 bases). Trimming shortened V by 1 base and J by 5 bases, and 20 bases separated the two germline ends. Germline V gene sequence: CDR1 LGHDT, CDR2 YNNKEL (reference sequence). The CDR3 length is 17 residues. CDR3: CASSQGDWRARGTEAFF. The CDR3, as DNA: TGTGCCAGCAGCCAAGGAGACTGGAGGGCTCGGGGGACTGAAGCTTTCTTT.

The CDR3 region has the DNA TGCGCCAGCAGACGTACAGGGGAGCGTAACTATGGCTACACCTTC. It translates to CASRRTGERNYGYTF. This rearrangement joins TRBV4-1 to TRBJ1-2; 7 bases are shared with TRBD1. The CDR3 covers 15 residues. The germline CDR1 and CDR2 sequences are MGHRA and YSYEKL. Trimming at V came to 6 bases and at J to 1 base, leaving 8 bases not matched to a gene.

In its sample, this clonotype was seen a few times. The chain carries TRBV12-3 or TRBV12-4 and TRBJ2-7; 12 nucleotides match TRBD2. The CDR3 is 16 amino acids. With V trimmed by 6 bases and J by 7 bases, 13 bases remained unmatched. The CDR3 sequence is CASSPRTSGAYNEQYF. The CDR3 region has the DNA TGTGCCAGCAGCCCGAGGACTAGCGGGGCCTACAATGAGCAGTACTTC.

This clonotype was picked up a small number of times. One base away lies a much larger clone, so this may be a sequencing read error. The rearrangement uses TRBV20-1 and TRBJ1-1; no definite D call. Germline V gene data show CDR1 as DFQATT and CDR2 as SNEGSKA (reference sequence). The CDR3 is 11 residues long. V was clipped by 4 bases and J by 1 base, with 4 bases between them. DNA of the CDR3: TGCAGTGCTACACGGAACACTGAAGCTTTCTTT. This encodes CSATRNTEAFF.

In nucleotides, the CDR3 is TGTGCCAGCAGCCTTAGAGCAGATTCACCCCTCCACTTT. This codes for CASSLRADSPLHF. J is TRBJ1-6 and V is TRBV3-1, with D unresolved. Germline CDR1 is LGHDT and CDR2 is YNNKEL (reference sequence). The CDR3 has 13 amino acids. V was shortened by 4 bases and J by 8 bases, with 9 bases between the two germline ends.

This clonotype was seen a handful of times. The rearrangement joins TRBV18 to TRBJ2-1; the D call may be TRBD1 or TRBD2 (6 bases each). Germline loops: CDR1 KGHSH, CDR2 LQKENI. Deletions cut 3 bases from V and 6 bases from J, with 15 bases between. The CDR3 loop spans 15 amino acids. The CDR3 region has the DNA TGTGCCAGCTCACCGTCGGGGGCATTGGGCAATGAGCAGTTCTTC. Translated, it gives CASSPSGALGNEQFF.

CDR3 DNA: TGTGCCAGCAGTTTAACCCTATCGGGGGGGTCCAATGAGCAGTTCTTC. Residues: CASSLTLSGGSNEQFF. The genes are TRBV12-3 or TRBV12-4 and TRBJ2-1; 8 nucleotides align to TRBD2. Unmatched junction bases numbered 9, after V lost 2 bases and J lost 6 bases. This CDR3 spans 16 amino acids.

The CDR3: CASSTRTGGADTQYF. Written as DNA, the CDR3 is TGTGCCAGCAGCACTCGGACAGGGGGCGCAGATACGCAGTATTTT. V is TRBV5-4 and J is TRBJ2-3, with 11 bases identical to TRBD1. V lost 4 bases to trimming and J lost 4 bases; unmatched junction nucleotides: 5. Germline V lookup: CDR1 SGHNT, CDR2 YYREEE (reference sequence). The CDR3 runs 15 residues.

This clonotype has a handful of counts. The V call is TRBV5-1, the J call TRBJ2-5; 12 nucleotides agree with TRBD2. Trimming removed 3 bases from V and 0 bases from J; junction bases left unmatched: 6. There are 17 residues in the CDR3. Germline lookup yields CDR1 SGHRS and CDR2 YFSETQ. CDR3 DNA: TGCGCCAGCAGCTCCCGGACTAGCGGGATTTACCAAGAGACCCAGTACTTC. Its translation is CASSSRTSGIYQETQYF.

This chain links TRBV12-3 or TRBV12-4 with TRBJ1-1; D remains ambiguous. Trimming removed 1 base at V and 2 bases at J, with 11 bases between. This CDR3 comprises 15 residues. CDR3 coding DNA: TGTGCCAGCAGTTTAGGGGCCAGCCTAAACACTGAAGCTTTCTTT. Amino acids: CASSLGASLNTEAFF.

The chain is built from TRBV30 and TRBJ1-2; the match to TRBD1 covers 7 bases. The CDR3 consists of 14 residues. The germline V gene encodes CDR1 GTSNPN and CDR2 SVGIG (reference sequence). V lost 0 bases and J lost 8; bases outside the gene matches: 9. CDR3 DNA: TGTGCCTGGAGTGTTCTAGGGGGCGCGCACGGCTACACCTTC. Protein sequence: CAWSVLGGAHGYTF.

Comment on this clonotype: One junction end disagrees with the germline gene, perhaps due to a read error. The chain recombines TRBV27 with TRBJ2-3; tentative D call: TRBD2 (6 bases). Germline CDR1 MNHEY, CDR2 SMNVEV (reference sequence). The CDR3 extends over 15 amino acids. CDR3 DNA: TGCGCCAGCACCTTGGGCGGAGGGCCGAAGGATACGCAGTATTTT. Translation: CASTLGGGPKDTQYF.

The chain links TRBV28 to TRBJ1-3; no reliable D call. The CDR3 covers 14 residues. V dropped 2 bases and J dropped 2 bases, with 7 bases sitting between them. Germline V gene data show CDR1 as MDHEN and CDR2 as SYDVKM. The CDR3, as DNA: TGTGCCAGCAGTTTAACGGGGACTGGAAACACCATATATTTT. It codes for CASSLTGTGNTIYF.

CDR3 region: CASSPRLAPDNEQFF. CDR3 in DNA: TGTGCCAGCAGTCCCCGACTAGCGCCGGACAATGAGCAGTTCTTC. The chain recombines TRBV28 with TRBJ2-1; TRBD2 matches at 8 bases. Germline values: CDR1 MDHEN, CDR2 SYDVKM. This CDR3 comprises 15 residues. J was trimmed by 5 bases and V by 5 bases; bases with no gene match: 8.

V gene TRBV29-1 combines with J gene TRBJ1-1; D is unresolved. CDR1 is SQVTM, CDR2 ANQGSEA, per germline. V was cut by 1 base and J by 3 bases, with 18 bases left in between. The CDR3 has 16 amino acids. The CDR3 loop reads CSVEGGSRVGDTEAFF. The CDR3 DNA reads TGCAGCGTTGAAGGGGGTTCGCGAGTTGGGGACACTGAAGCTTTCTTT.

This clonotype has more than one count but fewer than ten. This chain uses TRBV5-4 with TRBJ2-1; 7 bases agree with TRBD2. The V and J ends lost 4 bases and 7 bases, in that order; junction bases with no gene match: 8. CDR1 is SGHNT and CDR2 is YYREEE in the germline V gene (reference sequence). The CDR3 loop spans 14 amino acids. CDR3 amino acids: CASSPGSGMNEQFF. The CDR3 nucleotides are TGTGCCAGCAGCCCCGGGAGCGGGATGAATGAGCAGTTCTTC.

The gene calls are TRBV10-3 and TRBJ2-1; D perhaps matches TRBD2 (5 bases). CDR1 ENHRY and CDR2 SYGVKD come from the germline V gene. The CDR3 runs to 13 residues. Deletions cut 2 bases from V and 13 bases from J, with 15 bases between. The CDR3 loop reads CAISEGSVETQFF. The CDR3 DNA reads TGTGCCATCAGTGAGGGTAGCGTCGAGACCCAGTTCTTC.